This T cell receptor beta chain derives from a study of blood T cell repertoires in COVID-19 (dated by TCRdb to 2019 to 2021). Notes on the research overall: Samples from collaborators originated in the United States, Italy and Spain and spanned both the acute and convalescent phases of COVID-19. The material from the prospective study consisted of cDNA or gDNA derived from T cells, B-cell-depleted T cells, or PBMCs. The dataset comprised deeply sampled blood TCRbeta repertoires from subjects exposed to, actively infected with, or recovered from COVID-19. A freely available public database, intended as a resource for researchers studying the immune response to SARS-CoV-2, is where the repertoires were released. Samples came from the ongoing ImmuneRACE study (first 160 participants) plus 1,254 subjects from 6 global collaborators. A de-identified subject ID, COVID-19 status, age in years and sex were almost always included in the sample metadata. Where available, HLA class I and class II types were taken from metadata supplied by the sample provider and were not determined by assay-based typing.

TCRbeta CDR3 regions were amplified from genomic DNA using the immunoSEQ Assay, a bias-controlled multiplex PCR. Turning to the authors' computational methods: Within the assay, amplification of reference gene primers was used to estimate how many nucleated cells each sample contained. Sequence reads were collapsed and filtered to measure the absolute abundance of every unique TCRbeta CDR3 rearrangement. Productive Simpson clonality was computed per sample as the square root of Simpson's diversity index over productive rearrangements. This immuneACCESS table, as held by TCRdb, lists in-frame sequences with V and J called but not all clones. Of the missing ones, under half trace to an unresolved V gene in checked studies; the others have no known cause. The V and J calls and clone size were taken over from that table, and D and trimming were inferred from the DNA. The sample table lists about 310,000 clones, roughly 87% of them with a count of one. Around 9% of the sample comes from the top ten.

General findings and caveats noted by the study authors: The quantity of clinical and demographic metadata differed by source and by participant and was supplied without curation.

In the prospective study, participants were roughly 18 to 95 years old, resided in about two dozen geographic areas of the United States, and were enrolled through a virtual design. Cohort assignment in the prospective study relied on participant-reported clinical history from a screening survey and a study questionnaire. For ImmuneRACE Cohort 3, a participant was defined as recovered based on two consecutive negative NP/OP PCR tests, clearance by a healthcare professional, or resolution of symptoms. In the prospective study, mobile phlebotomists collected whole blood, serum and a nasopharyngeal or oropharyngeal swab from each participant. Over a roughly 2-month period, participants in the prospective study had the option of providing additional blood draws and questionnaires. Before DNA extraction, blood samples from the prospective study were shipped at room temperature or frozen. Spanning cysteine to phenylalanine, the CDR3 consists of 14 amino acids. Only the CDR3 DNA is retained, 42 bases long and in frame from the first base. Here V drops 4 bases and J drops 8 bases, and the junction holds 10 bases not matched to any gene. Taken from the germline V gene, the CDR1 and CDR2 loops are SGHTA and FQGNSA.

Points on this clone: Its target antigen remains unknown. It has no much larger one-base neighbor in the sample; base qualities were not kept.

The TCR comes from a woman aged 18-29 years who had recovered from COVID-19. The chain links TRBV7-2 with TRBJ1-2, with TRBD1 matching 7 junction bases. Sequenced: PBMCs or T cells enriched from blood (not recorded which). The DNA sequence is TGTGCCAGCAGCTCAAATACAGGGGCAAGCGGCTACACCTTC. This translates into CASSSNTGASGYTF.